This record covers a single TCR beta chain. The antigen is not known. The V and J ends lost 5 bases and 7 bases respectively, with 15 bases between them. Germline V CDR1 and CDR2: MNHNY, SVGAGI (reference sequence). CDR3 size: 14 residues. Here immunoSEQ multiplex PCR was the method, and the copy in TCRdb shows in-frame clones only, minus some. The table has about 55,000 clones, roughly nine tenths seen once. These data belong to a study of T cell responses to AZD1222 COVID-19 vaccine. Study findings and constraints: Donors were chiefly white British, with a greater number of females, and clonal diversity was perhaps underestimated. Reportedly, nearly half the spike-specific TCRs target unmutated variant regions. Only after the peak T cell response were repertoires sampled.

The source is an adult in good health. The input for sequencing was peripheral blood, taken on day 0 of AZD1222 vaccination. The V call is TRBV6-6, the J call TRBJ2-1; unclear D gene. The CDR3 here is CASSGSTAWNEQFF. CDR3 bases: TGTGCCAGCAGTGGATCGACGGCTTGGAATGAGCAGTTCTTC.